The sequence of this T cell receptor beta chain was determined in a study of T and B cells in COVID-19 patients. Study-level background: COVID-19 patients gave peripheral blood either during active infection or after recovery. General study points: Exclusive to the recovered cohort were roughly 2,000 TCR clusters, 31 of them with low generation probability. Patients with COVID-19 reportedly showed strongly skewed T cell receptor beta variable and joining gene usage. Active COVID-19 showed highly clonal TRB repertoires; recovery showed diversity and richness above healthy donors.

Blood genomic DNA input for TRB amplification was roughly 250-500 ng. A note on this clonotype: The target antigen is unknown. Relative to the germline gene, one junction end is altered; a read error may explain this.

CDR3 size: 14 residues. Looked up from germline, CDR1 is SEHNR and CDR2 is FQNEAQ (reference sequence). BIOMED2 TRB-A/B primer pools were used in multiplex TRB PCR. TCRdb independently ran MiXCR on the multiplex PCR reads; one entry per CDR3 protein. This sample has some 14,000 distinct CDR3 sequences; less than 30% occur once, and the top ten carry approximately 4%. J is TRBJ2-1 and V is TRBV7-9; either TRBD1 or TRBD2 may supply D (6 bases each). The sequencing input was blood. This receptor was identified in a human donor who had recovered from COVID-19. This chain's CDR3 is CVSSLGGQGYEQFF. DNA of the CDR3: TGTGTCAGCAGCTTAGGGGGGCAGGGCTATGAGCAGTTCTTC.